Below, one TCR beta chain is given with its context. What it recognizes is unknown. Clones were sequenced by immunoSEQ multiplex PCR, and TCRdb holds only the in-frame ones, with some missing. The repertoire holds 20,000 to 25,000 clones, with approximately 84% as singletons. At baseline, cycle 4 day 1, and cycle 7 day 1, blood was sampled. The data belong to a study of OX40 agonist ivuxolimab in advanced cancers. Background on the study: An anti-OX40 (CD134) antibody with agonistic activity, ivuxolimab, was administered to patients.

CDR3 length: 13 residues. Germline V gene lookup returns CDR1 SGDLS and CDR2 YYNGEE. Study outcomes and limitations: On average, CD8+ T cells had more expanded clones than CD4+.

This sequence joins TRBV9 and TRBJ2-5, with D unclear. The J call may be incorrect, as the DNA end agrees better with TRBJ2-7. The origin of this receptor is an adult with an advanced solid tumor such as melanoma, head and neck, liver or kidney cancer. The source was CD4+ or CD8+ T cells sorted from blood, collected in a trial of the OX40 agonist ivuxolimab. For the CDR3, the DNA is TGTGCCAGCAGCGTAGGGCTGTACTACGAGCAGTACTTC. It is translated as CASSVGLYYEQYF.